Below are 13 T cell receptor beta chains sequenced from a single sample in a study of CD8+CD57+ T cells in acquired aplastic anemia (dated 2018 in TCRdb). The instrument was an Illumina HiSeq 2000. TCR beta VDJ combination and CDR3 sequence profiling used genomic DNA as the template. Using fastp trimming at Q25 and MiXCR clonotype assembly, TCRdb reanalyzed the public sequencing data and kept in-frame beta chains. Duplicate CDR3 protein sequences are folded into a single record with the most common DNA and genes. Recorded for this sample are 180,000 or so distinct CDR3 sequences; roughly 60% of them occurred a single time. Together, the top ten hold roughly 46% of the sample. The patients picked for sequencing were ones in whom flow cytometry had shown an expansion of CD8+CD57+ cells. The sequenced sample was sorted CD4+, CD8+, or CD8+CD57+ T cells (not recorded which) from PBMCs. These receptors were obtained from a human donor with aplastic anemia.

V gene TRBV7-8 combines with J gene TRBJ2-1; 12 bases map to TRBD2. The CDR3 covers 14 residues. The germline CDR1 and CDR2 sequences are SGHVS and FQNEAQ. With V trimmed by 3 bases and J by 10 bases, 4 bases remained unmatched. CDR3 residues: CASSLDLAGGEQFF. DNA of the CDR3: TGTGCCAGCAGCTTGGACCTAGCGGGAGGGGAGCAGTTCTTC. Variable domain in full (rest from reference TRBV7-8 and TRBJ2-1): GAGVSQSPRYKVAKRGQDVALRCDPISGHVSLFWYQQALGQGPEFLTYFQNEAQLDKSGLPSDRFFAERPEGSVSTLKIQRTQQEDSAVYLCASSLDLAGGEQFFGPGTRLTVL.

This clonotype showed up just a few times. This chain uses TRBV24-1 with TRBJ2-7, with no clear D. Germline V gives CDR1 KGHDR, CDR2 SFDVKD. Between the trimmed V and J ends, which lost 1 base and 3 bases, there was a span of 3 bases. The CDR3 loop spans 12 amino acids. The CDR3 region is CATSDLGYEQYF. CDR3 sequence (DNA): TGTGCCACCAGTGATTTAGGCTACGAGCAGTACTTC.

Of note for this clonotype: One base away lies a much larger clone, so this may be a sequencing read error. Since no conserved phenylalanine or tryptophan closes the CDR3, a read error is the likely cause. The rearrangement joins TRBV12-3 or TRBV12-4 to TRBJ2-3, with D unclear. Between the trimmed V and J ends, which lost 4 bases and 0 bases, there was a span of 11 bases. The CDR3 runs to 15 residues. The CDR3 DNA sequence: TGTGCCAGCAGTTCGATATCTTCTAGCACAGATACGCAGTATGTT. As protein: CASSSISSSTDTQYV.

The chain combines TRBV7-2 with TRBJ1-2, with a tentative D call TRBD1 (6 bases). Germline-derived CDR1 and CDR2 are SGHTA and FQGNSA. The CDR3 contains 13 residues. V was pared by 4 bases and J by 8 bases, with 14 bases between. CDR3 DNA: TGTGCCAGCAGCTCACAGGGCTCTGGAGGCTACACCTTC. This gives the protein CASSSQGSGGYTF.

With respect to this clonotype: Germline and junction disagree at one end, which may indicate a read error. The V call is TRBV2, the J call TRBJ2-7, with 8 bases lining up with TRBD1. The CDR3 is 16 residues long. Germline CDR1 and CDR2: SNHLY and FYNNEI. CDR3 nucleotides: TGTGCCAGCAGCCGTAGGCCCGGACAGGGACCCATAGAGCAATACTTC. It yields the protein CASSRRPGQGPIEQYF.

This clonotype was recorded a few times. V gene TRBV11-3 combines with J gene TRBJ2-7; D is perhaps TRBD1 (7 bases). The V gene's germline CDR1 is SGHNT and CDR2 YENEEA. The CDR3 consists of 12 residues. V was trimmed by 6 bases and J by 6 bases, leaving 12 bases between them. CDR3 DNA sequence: TGTGCCAGCAGACACAGGGGAGGCGAGCAGTACTTC. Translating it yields CASRHRGGEQYF.

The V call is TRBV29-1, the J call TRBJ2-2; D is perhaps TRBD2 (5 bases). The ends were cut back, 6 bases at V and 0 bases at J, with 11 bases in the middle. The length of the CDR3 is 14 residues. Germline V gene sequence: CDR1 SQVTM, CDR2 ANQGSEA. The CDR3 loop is CSVDSPSNTGELFF. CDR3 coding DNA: TGCAGCGTGGACTCTCCCTCGAACACCGGGGAGCTGTTTTTT.

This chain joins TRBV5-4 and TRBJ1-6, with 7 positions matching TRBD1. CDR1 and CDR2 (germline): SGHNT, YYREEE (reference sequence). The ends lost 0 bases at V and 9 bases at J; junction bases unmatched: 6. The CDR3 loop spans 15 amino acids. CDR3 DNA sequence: TGTGCCAGCAGCTTGGAGACAGGGAAGCGTTCACCCCTCCACTTT. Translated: CASSLETGKRSPLHF. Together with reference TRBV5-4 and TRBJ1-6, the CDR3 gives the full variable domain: ETGVTQSPTHLIKTRGQQVTLRCSSQSGHNTVSWYQQALGQGPQFIFQYYREEENGRGNFPPRFSGLQFPNYSSELNVNALELDDSALYLCASSLETGKRSPLHFGNGTRLTVT.

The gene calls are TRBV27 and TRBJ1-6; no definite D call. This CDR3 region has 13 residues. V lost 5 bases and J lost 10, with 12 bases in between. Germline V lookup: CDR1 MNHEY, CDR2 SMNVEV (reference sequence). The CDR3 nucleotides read TGTGCCAGCAGTCTTAAAGTGATCTCACCCCTCCACTTT. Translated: CASSLKVISPLHF.

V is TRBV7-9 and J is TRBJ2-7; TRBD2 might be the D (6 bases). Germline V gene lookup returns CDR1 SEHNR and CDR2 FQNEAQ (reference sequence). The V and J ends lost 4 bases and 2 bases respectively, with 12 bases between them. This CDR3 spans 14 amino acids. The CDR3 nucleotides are TGTGCCAGCAGCTACCCGGGACTCCCCTACGAGCAGTACTTC. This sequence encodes CASSYPGLPYEQYF.

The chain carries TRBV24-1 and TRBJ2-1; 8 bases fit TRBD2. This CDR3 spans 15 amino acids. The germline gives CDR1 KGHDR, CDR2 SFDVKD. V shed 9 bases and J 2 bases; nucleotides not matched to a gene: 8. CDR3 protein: CATGSGTQTYNEQFF. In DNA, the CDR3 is TGTGCCACCGGTAGCGGGACACAGACCTACAATGAGCAGTTCTTC.

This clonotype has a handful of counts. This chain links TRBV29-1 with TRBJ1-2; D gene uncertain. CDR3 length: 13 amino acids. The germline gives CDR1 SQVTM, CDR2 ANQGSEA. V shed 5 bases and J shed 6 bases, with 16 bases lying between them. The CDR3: CSVLESSTDGYTF. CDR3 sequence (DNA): TGCAGCGTTCTTGAAAGTTCGACGGATGGCTACACCTTC.

The CDR3 DNA sequence: TGCAGTGCTAGAGATCCGAGCGGTCCCTACAATGAGCAGTTCTTC. Translated, it gives CSARDPSGPYNEQFF. This chain connects TRBV20-1 to TRBJ2-1; the D gene is possibly TRBD2 (5 bases). The length of the CDR3 is 15 residues. CDR1 DFQATT and CDR2 SNEGSKA come from the germline V gene (reference sequence). Trimming cost V 0 bases and J 2 bases, with 11 bases left between them.